This T cell receptor beta chain was identified in a study of blood T cell repertoires in COVID-19. Background on the study: Samples came from the United States, Italy and Spain, spanning acute and convalescent COVID-19.

This clone came up a few times. Germline assignment: CDR1 ENHRY and CDR2 SYGVKD. V lost 0 bases to trimming and J lost 9 bases; unmatched junction nucleotides: 8. The CDR3 runs to 15 residues. Per the original data handling: Scientists estimated how many nucleated cells there were by amplifying reference gene primers. Profiling relied on immunoSEQ multiplex PCR, and the TCRdb table lists in-frame clones only, not all of them. Clone size and V and J calls were adopted from that table, with D and trimming inferred from the DNA. The sample lists 110,000 to 150,000 clones; about 88% were seen once. This chain links TRBV10-3 with TRBJ2-1; TRBD1 agrees at 7 bases. This sequence originates from a human donor in a cohort sampled during active COVID-19. The specimen sequenced was peripheral blood. CDR3 region: CAISESGGQRGEQFF. The DNA for the CDR3 is TGTGCCATCAGTGAGTCAGGGGGCCAGCGTGGTGAGCAGTTCTTC.